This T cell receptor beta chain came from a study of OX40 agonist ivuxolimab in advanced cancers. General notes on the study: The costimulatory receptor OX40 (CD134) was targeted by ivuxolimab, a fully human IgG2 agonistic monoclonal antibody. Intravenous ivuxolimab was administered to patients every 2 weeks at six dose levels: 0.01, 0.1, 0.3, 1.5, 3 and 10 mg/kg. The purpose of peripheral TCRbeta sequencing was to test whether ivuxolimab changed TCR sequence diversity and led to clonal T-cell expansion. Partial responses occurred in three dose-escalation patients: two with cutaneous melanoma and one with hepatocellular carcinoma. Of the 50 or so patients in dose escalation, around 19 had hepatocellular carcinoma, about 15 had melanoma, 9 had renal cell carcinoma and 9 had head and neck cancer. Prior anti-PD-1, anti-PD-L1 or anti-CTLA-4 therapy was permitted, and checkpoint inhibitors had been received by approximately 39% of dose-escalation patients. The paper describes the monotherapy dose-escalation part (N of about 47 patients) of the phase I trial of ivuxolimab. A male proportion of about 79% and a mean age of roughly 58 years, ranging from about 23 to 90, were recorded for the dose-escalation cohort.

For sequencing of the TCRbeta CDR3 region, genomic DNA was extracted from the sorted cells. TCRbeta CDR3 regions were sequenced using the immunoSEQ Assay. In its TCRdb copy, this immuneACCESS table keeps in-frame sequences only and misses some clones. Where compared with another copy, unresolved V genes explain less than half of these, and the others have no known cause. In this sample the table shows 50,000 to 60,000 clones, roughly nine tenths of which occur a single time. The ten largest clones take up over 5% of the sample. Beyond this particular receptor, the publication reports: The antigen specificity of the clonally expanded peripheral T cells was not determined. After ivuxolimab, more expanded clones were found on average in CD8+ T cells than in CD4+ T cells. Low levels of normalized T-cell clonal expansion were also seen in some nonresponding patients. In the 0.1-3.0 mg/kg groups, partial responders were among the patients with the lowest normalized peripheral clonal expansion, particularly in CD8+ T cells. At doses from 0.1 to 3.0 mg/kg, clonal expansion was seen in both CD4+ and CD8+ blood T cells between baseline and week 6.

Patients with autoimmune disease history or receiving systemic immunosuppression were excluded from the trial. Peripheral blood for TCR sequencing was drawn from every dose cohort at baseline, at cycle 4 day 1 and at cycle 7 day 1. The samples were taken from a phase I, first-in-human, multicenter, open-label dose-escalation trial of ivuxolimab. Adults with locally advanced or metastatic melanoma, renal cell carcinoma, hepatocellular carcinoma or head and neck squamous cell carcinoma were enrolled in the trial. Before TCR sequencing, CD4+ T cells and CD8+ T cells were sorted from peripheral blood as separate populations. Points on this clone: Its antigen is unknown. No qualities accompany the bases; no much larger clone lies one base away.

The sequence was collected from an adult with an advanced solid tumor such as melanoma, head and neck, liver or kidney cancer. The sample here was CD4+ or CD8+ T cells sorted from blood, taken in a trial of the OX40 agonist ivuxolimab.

CDR3 region: CASSLYGPMNTEAFF. The DNA is as follows: TGTGCCAGCAGCCTCTATGGACCGATGAACACTGAAGCTTTCTTT. The V and J segments used are TRBV7-3 and TRBJ1-1; the D gene identity is not certain. The CDR1 and CDR2 encoded by the germline V gene are SGHTA and FQGTGA. The CDR3 sequence holds 15 residues, the cysteine and phenylalanine included. Of all the DNA, just the CDR3 is kept, 45 bases in frame from base 1. V loses 5 bases of germline sequence and J loses 0 bases, and the interval between the two ends is 13 bases.